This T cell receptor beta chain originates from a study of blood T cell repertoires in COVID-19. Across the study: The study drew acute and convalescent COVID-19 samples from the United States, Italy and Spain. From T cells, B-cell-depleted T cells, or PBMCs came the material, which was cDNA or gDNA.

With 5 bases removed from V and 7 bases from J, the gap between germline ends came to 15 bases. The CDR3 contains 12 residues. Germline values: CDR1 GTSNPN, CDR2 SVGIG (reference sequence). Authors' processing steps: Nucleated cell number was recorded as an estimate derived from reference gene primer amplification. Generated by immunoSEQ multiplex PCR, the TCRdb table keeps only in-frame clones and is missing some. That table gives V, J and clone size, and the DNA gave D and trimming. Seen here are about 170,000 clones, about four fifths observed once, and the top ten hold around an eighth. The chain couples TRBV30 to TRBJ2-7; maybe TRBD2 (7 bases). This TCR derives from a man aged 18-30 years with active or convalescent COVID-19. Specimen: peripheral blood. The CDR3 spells CAWGRGGWEQYF. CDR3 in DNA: TGTGCCTGGGGGAGGGGGGGCTGGGAGCAGTACTTC.